This T cell receptor beta chain comes out of a study of Tregs in tolerant kidney transplant recipients. TCRdb keeps only in-frame clones here, not all; method: immunoSEQ multiplex PCR. Here the sample spans roughly 250,000 clones, more than 65% being singletons. CD4+CD25+CD127- Tregs, CD4+CD25- non-Tregs, CD4 and CD8 cells were sorted. V shed 4 bases and J shed 0 bases, with 14 bases lying between them. The germline V gene encodes CDR1 SGHRS and CDR2 YFSETQ. This CDR3 contains 16 residues. Study-wide points: Expanding Tregs on activated donor B cells appeared to best identify donor-specific TCRbeta clones.

This clone was seen only once. Its cognate antigen is unknown. This clonotype was sampled from a human donor in good health. The chain carries TRBV5-1 and TRBJ2-1; a possible D gene is TRBD1 (5 bases). The sequencing sample was made of CD4+ T cells from blood. The CDR3 sequence: CASSPLTASSYNEQFF. CDR3 coding DNA: TGCGCCAGCAGCCCTCTGACAGCGTCCTCCTACAATGAGCAGTTCTTC.